Here is one T cell receptor beta chain with its context. CDR3 size: 13 residues. Germline loops: CDR1 KGHSH, CDR2 LQKENI. Trimming removed 2 bases from V and 4 bases from J, with 8 bases in between. The data derive from a study of control samples from healthy donors and cancer patients. The repertoire was sequenced with immunoSEQ multiplex PCR; TCRdb's copy has only in-frame clones and lacks some. The data hold tens of thousands of clones, with 70% to 90% observed a single time. The origin of this receptor is a man aged 50 to 59 in good health. This chain uses TRBV18 with TRBJ1-1, with unresolved D. What was sequenced was blood. CDR3 DNA: TGTGCCAGCTCACCAGCCCAAGGCACTGAAGCTTTCTTT. It translates to CASSPAQGTEAFF.